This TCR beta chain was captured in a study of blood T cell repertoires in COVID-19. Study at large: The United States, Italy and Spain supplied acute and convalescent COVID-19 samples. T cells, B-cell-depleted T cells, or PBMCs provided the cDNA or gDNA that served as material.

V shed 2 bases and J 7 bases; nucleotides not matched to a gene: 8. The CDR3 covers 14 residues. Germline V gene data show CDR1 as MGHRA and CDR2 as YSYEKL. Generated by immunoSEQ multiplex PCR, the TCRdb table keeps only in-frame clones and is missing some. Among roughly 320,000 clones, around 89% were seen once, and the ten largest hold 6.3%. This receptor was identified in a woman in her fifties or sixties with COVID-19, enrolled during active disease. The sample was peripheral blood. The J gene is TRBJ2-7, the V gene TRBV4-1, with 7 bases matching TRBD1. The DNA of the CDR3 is TGCGCCAGCAGCCAACAAGGGACAGTCGGGGAGCAGTACTTC. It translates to CASSQQGTVGEQYF.